Each of the 20 T cell receptor beta chains below was sequenced from the same sample in a study of siplizumab effects on memory and regulatory T cells. The assay was immunoSEQ multiplex PCR, and TCRdb's table has in-frame clones only and misses some. The sample has 90,000 to 140,000 clones, roughly 91% seen once. Sequenced: CD4+ T cells sorted from blood. All receptors derive from a human donor in good health.

The genes are TRBV6-5 and TRBJ1-6; 7 nucleotides line up with TRBD1. Germline V gene data show CDR1 as MNHEY and CDR2 as SVGAGI. The V segment lost 5 bases and the J segment 6 bases; nucleotides outside the gene matches: 4. CDR3 size: 14 residues. The CDR3 spells CASSMGQTNSPLHF. The CDR3 region has the DNA TGTGCCAGCAGTATGGGACAGACTAATTCACCCCTCCACTTT.

The rearrangement joins TRBV5-1 to TRBJ2-5, with 8 bases matching TRBD2. The CDR3 consists of 15 residues. J gave up 5 bases and V 1 base, and 7 bases lay outside the gene matches. Germline values: CDR1 SGHRS, CDR2 YFSETQ. CDR3 in amino acids: CASSLLGLEGETQYF. The DNA for the CDR3 is TGCGCCAGCAGCTTGTTGGGACTAGAGGGGGAGACCCAGTACTTC.

The rearrangement uses TRBV5-1 and TRBJ1-5; 7 nucleotides match TRBD1. The junction had 10 bases not matched to a gene; V was cut back by 3 bases and J by 4 bases. The germline V gene has CDR1 SGHRS and CDR2 YFSETQ. This CDR3 spans 16 amino acids. CDR3 coding DNA: TGCGCCAGCAGCTCAAGCCCTAGGGACAGTAATCAGCCCCAGCATTTT. It codes for CASSSSPRDSNQPQHF. Full variable domain (outside the CDR3, taken from reference TRBV5-1 and TRBJ1-5): KAGVTQTPRYLIKTRGQQVTLSCSPISGHRSVSWYQQTPGQGLQFLFEYFSETQRNKGNFPGRFSGRQFSNSRSEMNVSTLELGDSALYLCASSSSPRDSNQPQHFGDGTRLSIL.

The rearrangement joins TRBV6-5 to TRBJ1-3; D is undetermined. This CDR3 comprises 13 residues. V lost 4 bases, J lost 4 bases, and 8 bases lay in between. From germline, CDR1 is MNHEY and CDR2 SVGAGI. The chain's CDR3 is CASSSSRGNTIYF. CDR3 coding DNA: TGTGCCAGCAGTTCCTCCAGAGGAAACACCATATATTTT.

The chain has TRBV5-1 and TRBJ1-2; no definite D call. This CDR3 contains 13 residues. Germline values: CDR1 SGHRS, CDR2 YFSETQ. V gave up 2 bases and J gave up 4 bases, with 9 bases separating them. The CDR3 spells CASSFAATYGYTF. DNA of the CDR3: TGCGCCAGCAGCTTTGCGGCTACCTATGGCTACACCTTC.

This sequence joins TRBV28 and TRBJ1-2; the D is unclear. Trimming took off 6 bases at V and 14 bases at J, with 22 bases between the two ends. Germline lookup yields CDR1 MDHEN and CDR2 SYDVKM. CDR3 length: 13 amino acids. DNA for the CDR3: TGTGCCAGCAGATCGGTCGTAACTATGGCTAGAACCTTC. Translating it yields CASRSVVTMARTF.

V usage is TRBV18 and J usage is TRBJ2-3; D call uncertain. The CDR3 is 14 amino acids. V gave up 5 bases and J gave up 3 bases, with 12 bases separating them. The germline V gene has CDR1 KGHSH and CDR2 LQKENI. The CDR3 here is CASSAQPGTDTQYF. DNA of the CDR3: TGTGCCAGCTCAGCCCAGCCCGGGACAGATACGCAGTATTTT. Using reference TRBV18 and TRBJ2-3 for the parts outside the CDR3, the full variable domain is NAGVMQNPRHLVRRRGQEARLRCSPMKGHSHVYWYRQLPEEGLKFMVYLQKENIIDESGMPKERFSAEFPKEGPSILRIQQVVRGDSAAYFCASSAQPGTDTQYFGPGTRLTVL.

This chain links TRBV27 with TRBJ1-1, with 10 bases lining up with TRBD1. Trimming took 5 bases from V and 2 from J; bases not matched to a gene: 5. The CDR3 extends over 15 amino acids. Germline loops: CDR1 MNHEY, CDR2 SMNVEV (reference sequence). As DNA, the CDR3 is TGTGCCAGCAGTGGTTGGACAGGGGGAAACACTGAAGCTTTCTTT. It is translated as CASSGWTGGNTEAFF.

The chain couples TRBV13 to TRBJ2-5; no reliable D call. The V gene lost 2 bases and the J gene lost 5 bases, with 6 bases spanning the gap. This CDR3 is 12 amino acids long. CDR1 is PRHDT and CDR2 is FYEKMQ in the germline V gene (reference sequence). CDR3 sequence reads: CASSLTAETQYF. CDR3 nucleotides: TGTGCCAGCAGCTTAACAGCGGAGACCCAGTACTTC.

The genes are TRBV7-2 and TRBJ2-4; no reliable D call. The CDR3 is 14 residues long. V was trimmed by 1 base and J by 0 bases, leaving 4 bases between them. Germline CDR1 and CDR2: SGHTA and FQGNSA. The DNA of the CDR3 is TGTGCCAGCAGCTTAGGACTAGCCAAAAACATTCAGTACTTC. Translating gives CASSLGLAKNIQYF.

The chain recombines TRBV19 with TRBJ1-1; D not certain. This CDR3 is built from 14 residues. The germline V and J ends were trimmed by 7 bases and 0 bases, with 12 bases remaining between them. Germline V gene sequence: CDR1 LNHDA, CDR2 SQIVND (reference sequence). The CDR3 DNA sequence: TGTGCCAGTACCCCGCCGGGCCTGAACACTGAAGCTTTCTTT. This codes for CASTPPGLNTEAFF.

This sequence joins TRBV27 and TRBJ2-7; TRBD1 matches at 7 bases. Unmatched junction bases numbered 10, after V lost 6 bases and J lost 2 bases. From germline, CDR1 is MNHEY and CDR2 SMNVEV (reference sequence). CDR3 length: 15 residues. The CDR3 spells CASRRTGVGAYEQYF. DNA of the CDR3: TGTGCCAGCAGACGTACAGGGGTCGGGGCCTACGAGCAGTACTTC.

V gene TRBV6-1 combines with J gene TRBJ2-7; a possible D gene is TRBD1 (6 bases). CDR3 length equals 17 residues. CDR1 and CDR2 (germline): MNHNS, SASEGT. V was cut by 2 bases and J by 2 bases, with 19 bases left in between. DNA for the CDR3: TGTGCCAGCAGTGAATCGCGGACAGCACTCGTAACCTACGAGCAGTACTTC. This gives the protein CASSESRTALVTYEQYF.

This clone was seen once. The chain has TRBV19 and TRBJ1-4; perhaps TRBD1 as D (6 bases). This CDR3 is 13 amino acids long. The germline V gene encodes CDR1 LNHDA and CDR2 SQIVND (reference sequence). The V gene lost 9 bases and the J gene lost 11 bases, with 19 bases spanning the gap. Written as DNA, the CDR3 is TGTGCCAGCCGGGGCCAGGGGCTGAGGAAACTGTTTTTT. Encoded protein: CASRGQGLRKLFF.

This chain uses TRBV7-6 with TRBJ1-1, with a tentative D call TRBD1 (5 bases). V lost 5 bases to trimming and J lost 11 bases, with 24 bases between them. The CDR3 totals 15 residues. Germline-derived CDR1 and CDR2 are SGHVS and FNYEAQ. CDR3 amino acids: CASSRYPRQRGEAFF. The CDR3 region has the DNA TGTGCCAGCAGCCGCTATCCCAGGCAACGGGGCGAGGCTTTCTTT.

This clone is a singleton in its sample. The rearrangement joins TRBV29-1 to TRBJ2-7; a possible D gene is TRBD1 (6 bases). CDR1 SQVTM and CDR2 ANQGSEA come from the germline V gene. This CDR3 spans 12 amino acids. Trimming shortened V by 2 bases and J by 2 bases, and 7 bases separated the two germline ends. The CDR3 nucleotides read TGCAGCGTTGAACAGGGGCCCTACGAGCAGTACTTC. It yields the protein CSVEQGPYEQYF.

Points on this clone: Within the sample, other DNA sequences also encode this same CDR3. The chain has TRBV18 and TRBJ1-1, with D unclear. The germline V gene has CDR1 KGHSH and CDR2 LQKENI. Deletions cut 3 bases from V and 2 bases from J, with 7 bases between. CDR3 length: 13 amino acids. As DNA, the CDR3 is TGTGCCAGCTCACCGGCAGGAAACACTGAAGCTTTCTTT. Its translation is CASSPAGNTEAFF.

The rearrangement joins TRBV6-6 to TRBJ2-5; D is uncertain. Deletions cut 2 bases from V and 1 base from J, with 2 bases between. This CDR3 region has 12 residues. Germline lookup yields CDR1 MNHNY and CDR2 SVGAGI (reference sequence). The CDR3 region has the DNA TGTGCCAGCAGTTACATCCAAGAGACCCAGTACTTC. Protein product: CASSYIQETQYF.

For the CDR3, the DNA is TGTGCCAGTAGCCACCGGGACAGACCTCCAATCCCCTACGAGCAGTACTTC. It is translated as CASSHRDRPPIPYEQYF. This sequence joins TRBV19 and TRBJ2-7, with TRBD1 matching 7 bases. Germline assignment: CDR1 LNHDA and CDR2 SQIVND (reference sequence). With V trimmed by 6 bases and J by 2 bases, 16 bases remained unmatched. CDR3 length: 17 amino acids.

The chain uses TRBV14 and TRBJ1-2, with 12 bases fitting TRBD1. Germline assignment: CDR1 SGHDN and CDR2 FVKESK. The V segment lost 4 bases and the J segment 2 bases; nucleotides outside the gene matches: 14. The CDR3 extends over 19 amino acids. In nucleotides, the CDR3 is TGTGCCAGCAGCCCGAGGATCGGGACAGGGGGCGCCGGGAACTATGGCTACACCTTC. It specifies CASSPRIGTGGAGNYGYTF. Combining the CDR3 with reference TRBV14 and TRBJ1-2 gives the whole variable domain EAGVTQFPSHSVIEKGQTVTLRCDPISGHDNLYWYRRVMGKEIKFLLHFVKESKQDESGMPNNRFLAERTGGTYSTLKVQPAELEDSGVYFCASSPRIGTGGAGNYGYTFGSGTRLTVV.